The rows below give T cell receptor beta chains drawn from one sample of a study of cytomegalovirus exposure and HLA in healthy donors. TCRdb's table, derived via immunoSEQ multiplex PCR, lists solely in-frame clones and lacks some. The sample holds about 110,000 clones, approximately 81% seen once. Material for sequencing was PBMCs. The origin of the receptors is a man under 40 in good health and CMV-seronegative. CDR3s include the opening cysteine and the closing phenylalanine or tryptophan. The D gene is left open where the match is weak. The listing skips clone size in some rows; elsewhere it reads once, few, many or a size class.

CDR3 DNA: TGTGCCAGCAGCCCGGTGGTAGCGGGTCCCGAGCAGTTCTTC; CDR3 protein: CASSPVVAGPEQFF; J gene: TRBJ2-1; V gene: TRBV13; clone size: -; D gene: TRBD2
CDR3 DNA: TGCGCCAGCAGCTTGGCCACCTCAAGGACTCTTGGCTACACCTTC; CDR3 protein: CASSLATSRTLGYTF; J gene: TRBJ1-2; V gene: TRBV5-1; clone size: -; D gene: -
CDR3 DNA: TGTGCCAGCAGCTTAGCAGGGGCCAGCTCCTACGAGCAGTACTTC; CDR3 protein: CASSLAGASSYEQYF; J gene: TRBJ2-7; V gene: TRBV11-3; clone size: -; D gene: -
CDR3 DNA: TGTGCCAGCAGCTTAAACAGGGGAGGTGAAGCTTTCTTT; CDR3 protein: CASSLNRGGEAFF; J gene: TRBJ1-1; V gene: TRBV7-8; clone size: -; D gene: TRBD1
CDR3 DNA: TGTGCCAGTAGTATGAAGGGGGCAGACTATGGCTACACCTTC; CDR3 protein: CASSMKGADYGYTF; J gene: TRBJ1-2; V gene: TRBV19; clone size: -; D gene: TRBD1
CDR3 DNA: TGTGCCAGCAGCTCCCGTTCGGCGGGAGCCACCGGGGAGCTGTTTTTT; CDR3 protein: CASSSRSAGATGELFF; J gene: TRBJ2-2; V gene: TRBV7-8; clone size: -; D gene: TRBD2
CDR3 DNA: TGTGCCAGTAGTATTGGCCCCCCTGCGGGTTTCTCAACTAATGAAAAACTGTTTTTT; CDR3 protein: CASSIGPPAGFSTNEKLFF; J gene: TRBJ1-4; V gene: TRBV19; clone size: -; D gene: -
CDR3 DNA: TGTGCTAGCAGGGTGGCGGGGATCGCCGGGGAGCTGTTTTTT; CDR3 protein: CASRVAGIAGELFF; J gene: TRBJ2-2; V gene: TRBV7-7; clone size: once; D gene: -
CDR3 DNA: TGCAGCGTTGGTGCTTCCCCACAGGGAACAGATACGCAGTATTTT; CDR3 protein: CSVGASPQGTDTQYF; J gene: TRBJ2-3; V gene: TRBV29-1; clone size: -; D gene: -
CDR3 DNA: TGCGCCAGCGGAGGGGGGGTGGCAGATACGCAGTATTTT; CDR3 protein: CASGGGVADTQYF; J gene: TRBJ2-3; V gene: TRBV5-1; clone size: -; D gene: -
CDR3 DNA: TGCGCCAGCAGTGAGTGGGCTAGCGGGAGACGCGATGAGCAGTTCTTC; CDR3 protein: CASSEWASGRRDEQFF; J gene: TRBJ2-1; V gene: TRBV10-1; clone size: few; D gene: TRBD2
CDR3 DNA: TGCGCCAGCAGCCAAGAAGGGCTAGCGGGGGGACAAAACACCGGGGAGCTGTTTTTT; CDR3 protein: CASSQEGLAGGQNTGELFF; J gene: TRBJ2-2; V gene: TRBV4-1; clone size: -; D gene: TRBD2
CDR3 DNA: TGTGCCAGCAGCCAGCGGGGGGGTAGCACAGATACGCAGTATTTT; CDR3 protein: CASSQRGGSTDTQYF; J gene: TRBJ2-3; V gene: TRBV4-2; clone size: -; D gene: TRBD2
CDR3 DNA: TGCAGCGTTGAAGGTCAGGCGAACACTGAAGCTTTCTTT; CDR3 protein: CSVEGQANTEAFF; J gene: TRBJ1-1; V gene: TRBV29-1; clone size: -; D gene: -
CDR3 DNA: TGTGCCAGCAGACCGACAGGGTCGACTGGGGCCAACGTCCTGACTTTC; CDR3 protein: CASRPTGSTGANVLTF; J gene: TRBJ2-6; V gene: TRBV2; clone size: few; D gene: TRBD1
CDR3 DNA: TGTGCCAGCAGCGTCTCCTCCTACGAGCAGTACTTC; CDR3 protein: CASSVSSYEQYF; J gene: TRBJ2-7; V gene: TRBV9; clone size: -; D gene: -
CDR3 DNA: TGTGCCACCAGCAGAGATAGGGGAAGCTCCTACGAGCAGTACTTC; CDR3 protein: CATSRDRGSSYEQYF; J gene: TRBJ2-7; V gene: TRBV15; clone size: -; D gene: -
CDR3 DNA: TGTGCCAGCAGCTTACTGCCGGCGGGATTAGCCGGGGAGCTGTTTTTT; CDR3 protein: CASSLLPAGLAGELFF; J gene: TRBJ2-2; V gene: TRBV7-8; clone size: -; D gene: -
CDR3 DNA: TGTGCCAGCAGGGCTAGCACAGATACGCAGTATTTT; CDR3 protein: CASRASTDTQYF; J gene: TRBJ2-3; V gene: TRBV6-5; clone size: -; D gene: -
CDR3 DNA: TGTGCCAGTAGTATTCAGGGGGCGAGTGGCTACACCTTC; CDR3 protein: CASSIQGASGYTF; J gene: TRBJ1-2; V gene: TRBV19; clone size: -; D gene: TRBD1
CDR3 DNA: TGTGCCTGGGCAACCGGGACAGCTGAAAAACTGTTTTTT; CDR3 protein: CAWATGTAEKLFF; J gene: TRBJ1-4; V gene: TRBV30; clone size: -; D gene: TRBD1
CDR3 DNA: TGCGCCAGCAGCGGGGCAGGGGACTACGAGCAGTACTTC; CDR3 protein: CASSGAGDYEQYF; J gene: TRBJ2-7; V gene: TRBV10-1; clone size: -; D gene: -
CDR3 DNA: TGTGCCAGCAGCTCTAAGCGGGGGGGCCGGACGCAGTATTTT; CDR3 protein: CASSSKRGGRTQYF; J gene: TRBJ2-3; V gene: TRBV5-8; clone size: few; D gene: TRBD2
CDR3 DNA: TGTGCCTGGAGTGTAGGGGGCGGACCTACTGAAGCTTTCTTT; CDR3 protein: CAWSVGGGPTEAFF; J gene: TRBJ1-1; V gene: TRBV30; clone size: -; D gene: TRBD1
CDR3 DNA: TGCGCCAGCAGCAAAGGGGGAGCAGACTATGGCTACACCTTC; CDR3 protein: CASSKGGADYGYTF; J gene: TRBJ1-2; V gene: TRBV5-1; clone size: -; D gene: -
CDR3 DNA: TGTGCCAGCAGCTTAGGGACAGGGGGCTGGAGGAACTTC; CDR3 protein: CASSLGTGGWRNF; J gene: TRBJ2-7; V gene: TRBV11-2; clone size: -; D gene: TRBD1
CDR3 DNA: TGTGCCAGCAGCTTAATGGGCCCGAACACTGAAGCTTTCTTT; CDR3 protein: CASSLMGPNTEAFF; J gene: TRBJ1-1; V gene: TRBV7-3; clone size: -; D gene: -
CDR3 DNA: TGCGCCAGCAGCCAGGGTCCCGGGACTAGCGGGAGCTCCTACGAGCAGTACTTC; CDR3 protein: CASSQGPGTSGSSYEQYF; J gene: TRBJ2-7; V gene: TRBV4-1; clone size: -; D gene: TRBD2
CDR3 DNA: TGTGCCAGCAGCTTACGGGGACAACTGAACACTGAAGCTTTCTTT; CDR3 protein: CASSLRGQLNTEAFF; J gene: TRBJ1-1; V gene: TRBV7-9; clone size: -; D gene: -
CDR3 DNA: TGTGCCAGCAGTGAATCGGTACCCGCAGATACGCAGTATTTT; CDR3 protein: CASSESVPADTQYF; J gene: TRBJ2-3; V gene: TRBV2; clone size: -; D gene: -
CDR3 DNA: TGTGCCAGCAGCTTAGCGGCCAGCGGGAAGTCCTACGAGCAGTACTTC; CDR3 protein: CASSLAASGKSYEQYF; J gene: TRBJ2-7; V gene: TRBV13; clone size: once; D gene: TRBD2
CDR3 DNA: TGTGCCAGCAGTGGGCAGGGTATCCCGAATCAGCCCCAGCATTTT; CDR3 protein: CASSGQGIPNQPQHF; J gene: TRBJ1-5; V gene: TRBV2; clone size: -; D gene: -
CDR3 DNA: TGCGCCAGCAGTGAAGGGGGACTAGCTAACTATGGCTACACCTTC; CDR3 protein: CASSEGGLANYGYTF; J gene: TRBJ1-2; V gene: TRBV10-2; clone size: -; D gene: -
CDR3 DNA: TGTGCCAGCAGCGGAGGGGGACAGGGGGCTACTGAAGCTTTCTTT; CDR3 protein: CASSGGGQGATEAFF; J gene: TRBJ1-1; V gene: TRBV9; clone size: -; D gene: TRBD1
CDR3 DNA: TGCGCCAGCAGCCTCAGGACTAGCGGGGGGGCCGGGGACACCGGGGAGCTGTTTTTT; CDR3 protein: CASSLRTSGGAGDTGELFF; J gene: TRBJ2-2; V gene: TRBV4-1; clone size: -; D gene: TRBD2